The TCR beta chain described here comes from a study of T-cell reconstitution after alpha-beta-depleted transplantation in children. Study outcomes and limitations: Expanded graft clones, several hundred of them, were reportedly the source of alpha-beta T cells about two months after transplant. Where some patients showed high TCRbeta diversity at day 60, it came from recipient T cells and thymic progenitors that had survived. Among T cells one year after transplant, newly produced cells accounted for most counts and diversity.

Germline assignment: CDR1 SGHDT and CDR2 YYEEEE. V lost 2 bases to trimming and J lost 6 bases, with 11 bases between them. The CDR3 is 13 amino acids. Unique molecular identifiers were used to barcode this TCRbeta library. MiXCR, applied by TCRdb to the PCR reads, yields one record per CDR3 protein. The data contain around 90,000 distinct CDR3 sequences, 15% to 17% of them singletons. About this clonotype: What it binds is unknown.

The chain links TRBV5-6 to TRBJ1-1; maybe TRBD1 (5 bases). The sequence was obtained from a male patient aged 2 to 9 who had a stem cell transplant for acute lymphoblastic leukemia, so the T cells may come from the graft donor. The specimen was PBMCs, mostly from graft donor cells, collected 180 days after TCRalphabeta/CD19-depleted stem cell transplant. The CDR3 sequence: CASSFLGESEAFF. The CDR3 DNA sequence: TGTGCCAGCAGCTTCTTGGGGGAGTCTGAAGCTTTCTTT.